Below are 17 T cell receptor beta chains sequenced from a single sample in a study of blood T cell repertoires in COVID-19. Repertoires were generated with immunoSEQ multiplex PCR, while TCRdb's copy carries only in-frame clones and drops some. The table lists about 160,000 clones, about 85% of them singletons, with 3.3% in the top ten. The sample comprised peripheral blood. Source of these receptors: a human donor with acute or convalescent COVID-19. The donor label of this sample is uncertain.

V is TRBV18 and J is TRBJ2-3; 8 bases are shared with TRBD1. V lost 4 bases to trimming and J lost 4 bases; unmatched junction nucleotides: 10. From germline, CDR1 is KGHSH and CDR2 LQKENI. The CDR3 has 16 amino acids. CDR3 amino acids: CASSRGDRSVSDTQYF. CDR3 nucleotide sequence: TGTGCCAGCTCACGCGGGGACAGGTCAGTGTCAGATACGCAGTATTTT.

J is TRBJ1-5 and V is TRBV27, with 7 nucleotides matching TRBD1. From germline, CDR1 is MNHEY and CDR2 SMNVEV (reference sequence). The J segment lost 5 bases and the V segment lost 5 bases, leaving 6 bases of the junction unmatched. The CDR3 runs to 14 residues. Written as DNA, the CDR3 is TGTGCCAGCAGTCAGGACAGGCCTCATCAGCCCCAGCATTTT. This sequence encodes CASSQDRPHQPQHF.

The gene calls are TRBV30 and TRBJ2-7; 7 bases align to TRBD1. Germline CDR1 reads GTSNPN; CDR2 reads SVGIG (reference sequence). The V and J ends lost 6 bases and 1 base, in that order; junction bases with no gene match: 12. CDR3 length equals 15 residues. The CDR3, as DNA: TGTGCCTGTAGTAGGACGGGACAGTTATCCTACGAGCAGTACTTC. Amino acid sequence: CACSRTGQLSYEQYF.

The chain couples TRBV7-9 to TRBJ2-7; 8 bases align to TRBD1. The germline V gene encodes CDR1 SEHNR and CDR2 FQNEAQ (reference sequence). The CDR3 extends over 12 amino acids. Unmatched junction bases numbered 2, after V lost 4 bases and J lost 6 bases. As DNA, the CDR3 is TGTGCCAGCAGCTCCAGGGGGCTCGAGCAGTACTTC. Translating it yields CASSSRGLEQYF.

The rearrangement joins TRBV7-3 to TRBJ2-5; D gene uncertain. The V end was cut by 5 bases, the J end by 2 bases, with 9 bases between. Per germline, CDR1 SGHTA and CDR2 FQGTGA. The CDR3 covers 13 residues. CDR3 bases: TGTGCCAGCAGCCCGTCCGTTCAAGAGACCCAGTACTTC. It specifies CASSPSVQETQYF.

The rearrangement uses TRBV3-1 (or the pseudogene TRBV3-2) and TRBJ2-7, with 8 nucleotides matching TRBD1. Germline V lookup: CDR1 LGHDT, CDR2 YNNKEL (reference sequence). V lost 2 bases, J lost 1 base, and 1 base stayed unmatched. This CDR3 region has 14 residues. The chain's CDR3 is CASSQWDRSYEQYF. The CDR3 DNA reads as TGTGCCAGCAGCCAATGGGACAGGTCCTACGAGCAGTACTTC.

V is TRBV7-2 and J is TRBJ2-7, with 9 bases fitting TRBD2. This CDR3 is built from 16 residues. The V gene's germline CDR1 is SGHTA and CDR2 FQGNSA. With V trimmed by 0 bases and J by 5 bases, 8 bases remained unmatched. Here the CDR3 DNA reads TGTGCCAGCAGCTTAGCATCAGCGGGGGGAGGACACGAGCAGTACTTC. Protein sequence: CASSLASAGGGHEQYF.

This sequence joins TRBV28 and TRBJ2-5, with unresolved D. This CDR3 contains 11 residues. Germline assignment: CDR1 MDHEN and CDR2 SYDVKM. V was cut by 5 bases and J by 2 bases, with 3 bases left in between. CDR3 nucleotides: TGTGCCAGCAGTCTTCAAGAGACCCAGTACTTC. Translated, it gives CASSLQETQYF.

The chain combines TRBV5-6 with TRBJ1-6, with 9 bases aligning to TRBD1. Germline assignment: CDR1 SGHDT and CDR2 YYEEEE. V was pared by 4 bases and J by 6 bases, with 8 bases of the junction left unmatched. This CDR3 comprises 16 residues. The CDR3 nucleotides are TGTGCCAGCAGCGATGACAGGGGGTTTGGTAATTCACCCCTCCACTTT. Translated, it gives CASSDDRGFGNSPLHF.

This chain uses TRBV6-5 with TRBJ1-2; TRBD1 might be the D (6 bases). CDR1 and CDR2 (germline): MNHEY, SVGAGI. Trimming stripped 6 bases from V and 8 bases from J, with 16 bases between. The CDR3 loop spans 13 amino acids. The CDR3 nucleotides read TGTGCCAGCAGCACCCAGGGGAGAGGCGGCTACACCTTC. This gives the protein CASSTQGRGGYTF.

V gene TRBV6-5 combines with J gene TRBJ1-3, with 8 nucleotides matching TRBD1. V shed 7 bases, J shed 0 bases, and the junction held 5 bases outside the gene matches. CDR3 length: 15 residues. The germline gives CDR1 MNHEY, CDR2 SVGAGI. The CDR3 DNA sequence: TGTGCCAGCATAATGGGACAGGTCTCTGGAAACACCATATATTTT. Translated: CASIMGQVSGNTIYF.

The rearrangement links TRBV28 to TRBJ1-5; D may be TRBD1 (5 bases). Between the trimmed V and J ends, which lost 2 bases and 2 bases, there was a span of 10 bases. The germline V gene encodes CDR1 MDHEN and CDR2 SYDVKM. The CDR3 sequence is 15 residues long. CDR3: CASSLDQGGNQPQHF. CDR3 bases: TGTGCCAGCAGTTTAGACCAGGGTGGCAATCAGCCCCAGCATTTT.

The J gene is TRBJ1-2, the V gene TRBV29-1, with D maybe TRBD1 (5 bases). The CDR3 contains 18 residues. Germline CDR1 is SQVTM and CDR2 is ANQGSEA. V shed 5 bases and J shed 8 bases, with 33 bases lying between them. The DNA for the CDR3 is TGCAGCGTTCGGCCCCTTGGGGGGGTCCCCGGGCAAGGGCTGGGCTACACCTTC. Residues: CSVRPLGGVPGQGLGYTF. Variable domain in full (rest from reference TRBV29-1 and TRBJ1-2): SAVISQKPSRDICQRGTSLTIQCQVDSQVTMMFWYRQQPGQSLTLIATANQGSEATYESGFVIDKFPISRPNLTFSTLTVSNMSPEDSSIYLCSVRPLGGVPGQGLGYTFGSGTRLTVV.

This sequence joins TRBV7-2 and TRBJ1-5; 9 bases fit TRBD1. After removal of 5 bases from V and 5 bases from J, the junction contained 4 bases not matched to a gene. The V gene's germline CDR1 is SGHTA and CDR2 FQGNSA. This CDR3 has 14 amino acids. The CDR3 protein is CASSIWTGDQPQHF. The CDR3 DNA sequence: TGTGCCAGCAGCATTTGGACAGGGGATCAGCCCCAGCATTTT.

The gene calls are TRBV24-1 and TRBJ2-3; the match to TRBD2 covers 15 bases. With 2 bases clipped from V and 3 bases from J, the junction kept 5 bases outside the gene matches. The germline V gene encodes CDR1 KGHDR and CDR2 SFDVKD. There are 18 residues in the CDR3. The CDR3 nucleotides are TGTGCCACCAGTGATTGGGGCGGGACTAGCGGGGGGACAGATACGCAGTATTTT. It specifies CATSDWGGTSGGTDTQYF.

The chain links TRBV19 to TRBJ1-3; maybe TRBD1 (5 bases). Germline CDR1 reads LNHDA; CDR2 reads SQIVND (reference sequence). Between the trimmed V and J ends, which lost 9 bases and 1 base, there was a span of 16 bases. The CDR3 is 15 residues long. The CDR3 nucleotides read TGTGCCAGCAACCCAGGGCGTCAGTCTGGAAACACCATATATTTT. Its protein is CASNPGRQSGNTIYF. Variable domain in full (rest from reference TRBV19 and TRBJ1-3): DGGITQSPKYLFRKEGQNVTLSCEQNLNHDAMYWYRQDPGQGLRLIYYSQIVNDFQKGDIAEGYSVSREKKESFPLTVTSAQKNPTAFYLCASNPGRQSGNTIYFGEGSWLTVV.

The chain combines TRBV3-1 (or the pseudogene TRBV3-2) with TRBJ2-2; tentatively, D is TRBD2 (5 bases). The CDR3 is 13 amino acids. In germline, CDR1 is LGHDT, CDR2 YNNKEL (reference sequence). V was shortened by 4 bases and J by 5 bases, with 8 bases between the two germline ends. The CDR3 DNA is TGTGCCAGCAGCCCCCGGGGTACCGGGGAGCTGTTTTTT. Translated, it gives CASSPRGTGELFF.